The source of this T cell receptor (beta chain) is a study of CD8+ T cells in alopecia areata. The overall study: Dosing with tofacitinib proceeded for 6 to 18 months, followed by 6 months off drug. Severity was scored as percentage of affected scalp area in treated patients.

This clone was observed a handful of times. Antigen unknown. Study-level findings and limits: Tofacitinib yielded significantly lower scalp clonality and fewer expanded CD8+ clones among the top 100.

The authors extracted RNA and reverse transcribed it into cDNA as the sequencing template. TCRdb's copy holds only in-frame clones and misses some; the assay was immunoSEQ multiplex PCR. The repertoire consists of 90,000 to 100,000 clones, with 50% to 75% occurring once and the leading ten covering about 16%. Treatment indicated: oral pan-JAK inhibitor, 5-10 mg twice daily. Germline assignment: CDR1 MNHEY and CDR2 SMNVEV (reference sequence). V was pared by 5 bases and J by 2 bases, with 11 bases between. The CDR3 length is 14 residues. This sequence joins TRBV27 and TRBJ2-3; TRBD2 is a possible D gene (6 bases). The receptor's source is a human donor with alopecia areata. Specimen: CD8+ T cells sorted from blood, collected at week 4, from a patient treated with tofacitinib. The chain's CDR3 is CASSPTGDTDTQYF. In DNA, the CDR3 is TGTGCCAGCAGTCCCACGGGGGACACAGATACGCAGTATTTT.